The source of this T cell receptor (beta chain) is a study of cytomegalovirus exposure and HLA in healthy donors. In nominal health when sampled, donors likely had unrecorded immune exposures nonetheless. In the case of this clone: Antigen unknown.

General study points: Sequencing artifact likely explains a cluster of highly shared sequence variants. In a later analysis, several top co-occurrence clusters appeared linked to parvovirus B19, influenza, CMV and Epstein-Barr virus. In terms of immune exposure information, only CMV serostatus was available.

The PCR made use of 60 Vbeta and 13 Jbeta primers. The table came from immunoSEQ multiplex PCR; TCRdb's copy has only in-frame clones and leaves some out. The profile covers some 90,000 clones, with roughly 63% appearing a single time and around 2.5% taken by the ten largest. Germline CDR1 reads MNHEY; CDR2 reads SMNVEV (reference sequence). This CDR3 spans 14 amino acids. V was pared by 2 bases and J by 10 bases, with 6 bases of the junction left unmatched. Sequencing used PBMCs. The TCR originated in a man in his fifties or sixties in good health and CMV-seronegative. The V and J genes are TRBV27 and TRBJ1-1, with 11 bases that match TRBD1. The CDR3 is CASSLRDRGFRAFF. CDR3 sequence (DNA): TGTGCCAGCAGTTTAAGGGACAGGGGGTTTAGAGCTTTCTTT.